What follows are 20 T cell receptor beta chains derived from one specimen sequenced in a study of cytomegalovirus exposure and HLA in healthy donors. The study ran its PCR with 60 Vbeta and 13 Jbeta primers. Profiling relied on immunoSEQ multiplex PCR, and the TCRdb table lists in-frame clones only, not all of them. The sample contains around 150,000 clones, 84% of which appear only once. What was sequenced was PBMCs. The receptors here all came from a boy between 2 and 10 years old in good health and CMV-seronegative.

The rearrangement links TRBV4-1 to TRBJ1-6; unclear D gene. CDR3 size: 18 residues. Looked up from germline, CDR1 is MGHRA and CDR2 is YSYEKL. Trimming pared 1 base from V and 0 bases from J, leaving 13 bases between. The CDR3 DNA sequence: TGCGCCAGCAGCCAAGTAGTCCCAGCGAGCTCCTATAATTCACCCCTCCACTTT. Protein sequence: CASSQVVPASSYNSPLHF.

The gene calls are TRBV6-4 and TRBJ1-5, with TRBD1 identical over 7 bases. V trimming: 6 bases; J trimming: 2 bases; junction bases outside the gene matches: 10. CDR1 and CDR2 from the germline V gene are MRHNA and SNTAGT. The length of the CDR3 is 16 residues. For the CDR3, the DNA is TGTGCCAGCAGGGAGGGGGCGCGAGGCGGCAATCAGCCCCAGCATTTT. Amino acid sequence: CASREGARGGNQPQHF.

V is TRBV6-6 and J is TRBJ1-5; TRBD1 agrees at 7 bases. The CDR3 loop spans 16 amino acids. Germline V gene sequence: CDR1 MNHNY, CDR2 SVGAGI (reference sequence). The trim removed 4 bases at V and 5 bases at J, leaving 11 bases unmatched. The CDR3 DNA follows: TGTGCCAGCAGTTTCCTAGGACAGGATCGGCATCAGCCCCAGCATTTT. The encoded protein is CASSFLGQDRHQPQHF.

Only one count was recorded for this clone. The chain has TRBV14 and TRBJ2-5; 10 nucleotides line up with TRBD1. Germline V gene lookup returns CDR1 SGHDN and CDR2 FVKESK. V dropped 2 bases and J dropped 6; count of bases not matched to a gene: 24. CDR3 size: 21 residues. The CDR3 region has the DNA TGTGCCAGCAGCCAAAAGAAGGGGGCGCCGGGACAGGGGACGGTCGGAAAGACCCAGTACTTC. Protein sequence: CASSQKKGAPGQGTVGKTQYF.

The chain links TRBV7-2 to TRBJ2-5; maybe TRBD2 (6 bases). Germline V gene data show CDR1 as SGHTA and CDR2 as FQGNSA. The V gene lost 5 bases and the J gene lost 11 bases, with 33 bases spanning the gap. The CDR3 consists of 18 residues. DNA for the CDR3: TGTGCCAGCAGCCAACATCAAACCCTAGCGTGGGAGTCCCCGGAGCAGTACTTC. Encoded protein: CASSQHQTLAWESPEQYF.

The chain carries TRBV6-6 and TRBJ2-2; 10 nucleotides agree with TRBD1. There are 15 residues in the CDR3. CDR1 and CDR2 from the germline V gene are MNHNY and SVGAGI (reference sequence). Trimming took 5 bases from V and 3 from J; bases not matched to a gene: 3. This CDR3 reads CASSKGTGDTGELFF. The CDR3 DNA reads TGTGCCAGCAGTAAGGGGACAGGGGACACCGGGGAGCTGTTTTTT.

The CDR3 sequence is CASSLYPTSGFSDTQYF. The CDR3 DNA follows: TGCGCCAGCAGCTTGTACCCGACTAGCGGGTTTTCAGATACGCAGTATTTT. The chain carries TRBV5-1 and TRBJ2-3, with 10 bases lining up with TRBD2. Germline CDR1 and CDR2: SGHRS and YFSETQ. J was trimmed by 4 bases and V by 1 base; bases with no gene match: 9. CDR3 size: 17 residues.

This chain uses TRBV5-6 with TRBJ2-4; TRBD1 aligns across 9 bases. Germline V lookup: CDR1 SGHDT, CDR2 YYEEEE. The V gene end was trimmed by 3 bases and the J gene end by 5 bases; junction bases not matched to a gene: 15. CDR3 length equals 18 residues. The CDR3 DNA follows: TGTGCCAGCAGCTGGAGACAGGGGGATCCCCGGACGGAAAACATTCAGTACTTC. Its translation: CASSWRQGDPRTENIQYF. The complete variable domain, with remaining parts taken from reference TRBV5-6 and TRBJ2-4, reads DAGVTQSPTHLIKTRGQQVTLRCSPKSGHDTVSWYQQALGQGPQFIFQYYEEEERQRGNFPDRFSGHQFPNYSSELNVNALLLGDSALYLCASSWRQGDPRTENIQYFGAGTRLSVL.

The chain links TRBV19 to TRBJ2-1, with D perhaps TRBD2 (6 bases). Germline V CDR1 and CDR2: LNHDA, SQIVND (reference sequence). The CDR3 runs 16 residues. With 6 bases removed from V and 5 bases from J, the gap between germline ends came to 20 bases. CDR3 protein: CASRWFGSDLNNEQFF. CDR3 sequence (DNA): TGTGCCAGTAGATGGTTCGGGAGCGACCTAAACAATGAGCAGTTCTTC.

V is TRBV11-2 and J is TRBJ2-1, with a tentative D call TRBD1 (6 bases). V shed 1 base and J shed 5 bases, with 18 bases lying between them. Germline V lookup: CDR1 SGHAT, CDR2 FQNNGV. This CDR3 has 17 amino acids. The CDR3 sequence is CASSLVMGFGTNNEQFF. In nucleotides, the CDR3 is TGTGCCAGCAGCTTAGTCATGGGGTTTGGGACAAACAATGAGCAGTTCTTC.

The chain has TRBV6-1 and TRBJ1-6; 8 positions agree with TRBD1. With V trimmed by 1 base and J by 9 bases, 5 bases remained unmatched. Germline CDR1 reads MNHNS; CDR2 reads SASEGT. The CDR3 totals 15 residues. The CDR3 DNA sequence: TGTGCCAGCAGTGAAGTGGGGACAGGCAGTTCACCCCTCCACTTT. Amino acid sequence: CASSEVGTGSSPLHF.

The sample holds one count of this clone. V and J are TRBV21-1 and TRBJ1-1. TRBV21-1 is described as a pseudogene. The CDR3 is 14 residues long. CDR3 residues: CASSILAENTEAFF. In DNA form, the CDR3 reads TGTGCCAGCAGCATTTTAGCGGAGAACACTGAAGCTTTCTTT.

This chain connects TRBV7-9 to TRBJ1-2; no firm D call. Germline loops: CDR1 SEHNR, CDR2 FQNEAQ (reference sequence). V was clipped by 2 bases and J by 4 bases, with 8 bases between them. The CDR3 runs to 13 residues. In DNA form, the CDR3 reads TGTGCCAGCAGCTTAAAGGAGTTCTATGGCTACACCTTC. Translated: CASSLKEFYGYTF.

J is TRBJ1-2 and V is TRBV7-2; weak D call: TRBD1 (5 bases). V lost 2 bases and J lost 2, with 15 bases in between. Germline V CDR1 and CDR2: SGHTA, FQGNSA. The CDR3 loop spans 16 amino acids. The CDR3 here is CASSLIGQGRNYGYTF. CDR3 DNA sequence: TGTGCCAGCAGCTTAATAGGGCAGGGTCGGAACTATGGCTACACCTTC.

The rearrangement links TRBV11-2 to TRBJ1-4; 11 bases align to TRBD1. V trimming: 7 bases; J trimming: 7 bases; junction bases outside the gene matches: 8. There are 15 residues in the CDR3. Germline V gene sequence: CDR1 SGHAT, CDR2 FQNNGV. The CDR3 reads CASTRTGGLGEKLFF. CDR3 coding DNA: TGTGCCAGCACCCGGACAGGGGGCCTGGGTGAAAAACTGTTTTTT.

The J gene is TRBJ1-5, the V gene TRBV5-5; 7 bases match TRBD1. Germline V gene data show CDR1 as SGHKS and CDR2 as YYEKEE (reference sequence). Unmatched junction bases numbered 4, after V lost 0 bases and J lost 7 bases. There are 14 residues in the CDR3. The CDR3 nucleotides are TGTGCCAGCAGCTTGGGGACAGGTGGGCAGCCCCAGCATTTT. It is translated as CASSLGTGGQPQHF. The variable domain in full, completed from reference TRBV5-5 and TRBJ1-5, reads DAGVTQSPTHLIKTRGQQVTLRCSPISGHKSVSWYQQVLGQGPQFIFQYYEKEERGRGNFPDRFSARQFPNYSSELNVNALLLGDSALYLCASSLGTGGQPQHFGDGTRLSIL.

This chain uses TRBV5-1 with TRBJ2-3, with 7 bases lining up with TRBD2. This CDR3 is built from 16 residues. V shed 0 bases, J shed 2 bases, and the junction held 6 bases outside the gene matches. Germline V gene sequence: CDR1 SGHRS, CDR2 YFSETQ. The CDR3 is CASSLGGTTNTDTQYF. CDR3 sequence (DNA): TGCGCCAGCAGCTTGGGGGGGACTACAAACACAGATACGCAGTATTTT.

This sequence joins TRBV28 and TRBJ1-5; no clear D. The V end was cut by 3 bases, the J end by 4 bases, with 16 bases between. The CDR3 length is 16 residues. CDR1 MDHEN and CDR2 SYDVKM come from the germline V gene. This chain's CDR3 is CASSFRPLDGNQPQHF. CDR3 nucleotide sequence: TGTGCCAGCAGTTTTCGTCCGCTCGACGGGAATCAGCCCCAGCATTTT.

This clone was seen more than once but under ten times. V usage is TRBV4-3 and J usage is TRBJ1-2; a weak D match, TRBD1 (5 bases). The V end lost 0 bases, the J end lost 3 bases, and 11 bases lay between the germline ends. The germline V gene encodes CDR1 LGHNA and CDR2 YSLEER. The CDR3 is made up of 15 amino acids. The CDR3: CASSQDLGLDYGYTF. The CDR3 coding sequence is TGCGCCAGCAGCCAAGACCTGGGACTGGACTATGGCTACACCTTC.

V usage is TRBV5-6 and J usage is TRBJ2-3; weak D call: TRBD1 (7 bases). The CDR3 runs to 15 residues. The V gene lost 4 bases and the J gene lost 3 bases, with 15 bases spanning the gap. The germline gives CDR1 SGHDT, CDR2 YYEEEE. This CDR3 is CASSRLQGRTDTQYF. CDR3 coding DNA: TGTGCCAGCAGCAGATTACAGGGGAGGACAGATACGCAGTATTTT.